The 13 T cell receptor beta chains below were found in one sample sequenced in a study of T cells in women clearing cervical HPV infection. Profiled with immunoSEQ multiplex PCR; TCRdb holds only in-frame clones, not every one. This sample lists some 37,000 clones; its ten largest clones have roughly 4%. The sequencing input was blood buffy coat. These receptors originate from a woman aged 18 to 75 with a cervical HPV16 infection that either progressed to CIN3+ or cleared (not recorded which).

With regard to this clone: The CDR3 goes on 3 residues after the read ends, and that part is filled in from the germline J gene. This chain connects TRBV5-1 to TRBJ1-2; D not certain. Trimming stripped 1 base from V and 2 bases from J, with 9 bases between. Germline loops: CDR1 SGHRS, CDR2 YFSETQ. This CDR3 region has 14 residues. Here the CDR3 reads CASSLYARNYGYTF. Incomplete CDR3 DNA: TGCGCCAGCAGCTTGTACGCGAGAAACTATGGC. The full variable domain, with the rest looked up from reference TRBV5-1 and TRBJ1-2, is KAGVTQTPRYLIKTRGQQVTLSCSPISGHRSVSWYQQTPGQGLQFLFEYFSETQRNKGNFPGRFSGRQFSNSRSEMNVSTLELGDSALYLCASSLYARNYGYTFGSGTRLTVV.

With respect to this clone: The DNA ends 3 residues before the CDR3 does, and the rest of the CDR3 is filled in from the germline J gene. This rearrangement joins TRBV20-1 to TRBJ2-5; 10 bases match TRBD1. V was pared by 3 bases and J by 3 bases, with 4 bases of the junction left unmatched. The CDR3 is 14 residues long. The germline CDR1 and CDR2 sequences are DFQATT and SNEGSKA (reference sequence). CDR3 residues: CSASPGTGEETQYF. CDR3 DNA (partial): TGCAGTGCTAGCCCCGGGACAGGGGAAGAGACC.

Partial CDR3 DNA: TGTGCCAGCAGCTTAGGGGGGGGGCCCCGAGATACG. It is translated as CASSLGGGPRDT. The full CDR3 reads CASSLGGGPRDTQYF. This chain uses TRBV7-7 with TRBJ2-3; a weak D match, TRBD2 (7 bases). Read data end 3 residues before the CDR3 end; the end is taken from the germline J gene. The CDR3 covers 15 residues. The V gene's germline CDR1 is SSHAT and CDR2 FNYEAQ (reference sequence). The V end was cut by 1 base, the J end by 5 bases, with 13 bases between. The full variable domain, with the rest looked up from reference TRBV7-7 and TRBJ2-3, is GAGVSQSPRYKVTKRGQDVTLRCDPISSHATLYWYQQALGQGPEFLTYFNYEAQPDKSGLPSDRFSAERPEGSISTLTIQRTEQRDSAMYRCASSLGGGPRDTQYFGPGTRLTVL.

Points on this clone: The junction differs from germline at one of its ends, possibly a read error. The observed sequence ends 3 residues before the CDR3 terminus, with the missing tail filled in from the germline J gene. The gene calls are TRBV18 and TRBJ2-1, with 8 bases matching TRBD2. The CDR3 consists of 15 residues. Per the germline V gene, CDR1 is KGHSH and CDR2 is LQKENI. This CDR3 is CPSSPSSGAYSEQFF. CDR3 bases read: TGTCCCAGCTCACCAAGTAGCGGGGCATACAGTGAG.

The CDR3 protein is CASSEVGLAGGLSYNEQFF. CDR3 bases read: TGTGCCAGCAGTGAAGTTGGACTAGCGGGGGGGCTCTCCTACAATGAG. The V gene is TRBV2, the J gene TRBJ2-1, with 15 bases fitting TRBD2. The CDR3 end falls 3 residues outside the read, so it is completed with the germline J gene. V shed 1 base and J 0 bases; nucleotides not matched to a gene: 4. The germline V gene has CDR1 SNHLY and CDR2 FYNNEI. CDR3 length: 19 amino acids.

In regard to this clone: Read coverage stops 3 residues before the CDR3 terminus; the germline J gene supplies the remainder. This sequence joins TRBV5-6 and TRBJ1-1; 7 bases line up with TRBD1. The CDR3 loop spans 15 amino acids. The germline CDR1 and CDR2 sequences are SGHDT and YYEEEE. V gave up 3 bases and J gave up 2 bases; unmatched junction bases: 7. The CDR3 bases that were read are TGTGCCAGCAGCTCCAGGGGGACCAAAAACACTGAA. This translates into CASSSRGTKNTE. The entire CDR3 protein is CASSSRGTKNTEAFF.

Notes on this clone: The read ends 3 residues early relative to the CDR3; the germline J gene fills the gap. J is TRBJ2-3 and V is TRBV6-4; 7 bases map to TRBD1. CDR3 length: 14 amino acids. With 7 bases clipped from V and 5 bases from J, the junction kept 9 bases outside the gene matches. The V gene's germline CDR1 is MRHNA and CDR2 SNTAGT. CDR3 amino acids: CASKAGTEQDTQYF. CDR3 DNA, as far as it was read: TGTGCCAGCAAGGCCGGGACAGAACAAGATACG.

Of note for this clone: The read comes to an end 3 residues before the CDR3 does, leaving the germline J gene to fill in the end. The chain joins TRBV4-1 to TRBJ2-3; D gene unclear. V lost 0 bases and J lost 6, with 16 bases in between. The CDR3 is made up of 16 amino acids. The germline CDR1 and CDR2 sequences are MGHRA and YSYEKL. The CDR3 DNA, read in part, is TGCGCCAGCAGCCAAGAAGTGCCCACCTTTCAGGATACG. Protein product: CASSQEVPTFQDT. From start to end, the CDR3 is CASSQEVPTFQDTQYF.

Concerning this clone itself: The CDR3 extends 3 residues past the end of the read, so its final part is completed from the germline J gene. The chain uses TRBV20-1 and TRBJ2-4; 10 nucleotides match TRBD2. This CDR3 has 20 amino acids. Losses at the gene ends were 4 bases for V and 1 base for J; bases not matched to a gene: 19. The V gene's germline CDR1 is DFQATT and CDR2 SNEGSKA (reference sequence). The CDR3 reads CSAILARVLAGAGAKNIQYF. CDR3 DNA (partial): TGCAGTGCTATCTTAGCCCGAGTCCTAGCGGGAGCGGGGGCCAAAAACATT.

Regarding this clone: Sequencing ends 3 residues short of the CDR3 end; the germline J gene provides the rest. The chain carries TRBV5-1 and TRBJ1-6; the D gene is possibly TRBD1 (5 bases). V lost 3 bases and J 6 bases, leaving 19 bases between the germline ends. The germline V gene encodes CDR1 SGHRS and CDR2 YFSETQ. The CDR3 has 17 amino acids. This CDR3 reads CASSSESRADLNSPLHF. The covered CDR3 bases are TGCGCCAGCAGCTCGGAGAGCAGGGCCGACCTTAATTCACCC.

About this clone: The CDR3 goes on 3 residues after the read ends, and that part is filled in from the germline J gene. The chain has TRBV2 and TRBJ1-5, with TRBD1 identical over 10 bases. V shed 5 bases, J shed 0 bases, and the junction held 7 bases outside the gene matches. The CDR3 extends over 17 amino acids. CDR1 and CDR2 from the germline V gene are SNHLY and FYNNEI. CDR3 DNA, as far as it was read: TGTGCCAGCAGTTCTCCGGGACAGGGGTTTAGCAATCAGCCC. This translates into CASSSPGQGFSNQP. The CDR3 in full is CASSSPGQGFSNQPQHF.

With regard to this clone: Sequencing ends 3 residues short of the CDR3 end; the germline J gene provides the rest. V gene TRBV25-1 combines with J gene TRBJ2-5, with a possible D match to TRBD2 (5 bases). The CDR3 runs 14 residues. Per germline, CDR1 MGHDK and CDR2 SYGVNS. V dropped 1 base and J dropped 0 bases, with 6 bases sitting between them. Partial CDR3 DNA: TGTGCCAGCAGTGAATCGGGGTACCAAGAGACC. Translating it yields CASSESGYQET. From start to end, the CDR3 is CASSESGYQETQYF.

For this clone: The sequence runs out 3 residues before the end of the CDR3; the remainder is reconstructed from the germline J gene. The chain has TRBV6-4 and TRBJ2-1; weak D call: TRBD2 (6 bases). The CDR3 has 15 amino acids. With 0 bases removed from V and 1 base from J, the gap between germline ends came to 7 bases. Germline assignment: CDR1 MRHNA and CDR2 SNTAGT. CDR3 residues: CASSDSSGSYNEQFF. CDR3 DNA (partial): TGTGCCAGCAGTGACTCTAGCGGTTCCTACAATGAG.